These 9 T cell receptor beta chains share one sample of origin, sequenced in a study of T cells after yellow fever vaccination. TCRdb re-called the 5' RACE reads through MiXCR, storing one row per CDR3 protein. The sample holds just over 300,000 distinct CDR3 sequences, around 3.6% seen once. Specimen: PBMCs, collected on the day of the yellow fever booster vaccination. These receptor sequences come from a man between 18 and 29 years old who received the YFV17D yellow fever vaccine.

As to this clonotype: Possible read error: a much larger clone is one base away. The J gene is TRBJ2-3, the V gene TRBV6-5; no firm D call. Between the trimmed V and J ends, which lost 5 bases and 8 bases, there was a span of 11 bases. This CDR3 is 12 amino acids long. Germline V gene data show CDR1 as MNHEY and CDR2 as SVGAGI. The CDR3 loop is CASSPYAATQYF. For the CDR3, the DNA is TGTGCCAGCAGTCCCTACGCGGCTACGCAGTATTTT.

The chain joins TRBV5-1 to TRBJ1-1; D unclear. The CDR3 is made up of 15 amino acids. CDR1 and CDR2 from the germline V gene are SGHRS and YFSETQ. Trimming took 0 bases from V and 0 from J, leaving 9 bases between them. The CDR3: CASSLGRIVNTEAFF. The CDR3 coding sequence is TGCGCCAGCAGCTTGGGTCGGATTGTGAACACTGAAGCTTTCTTT.

This clonotype has ten or more counts. The J gene is TRBJ2-3, the V gene TRBV6-2 or TRBV6-3; 7 bases align to TRBD2. CDR3 size: 17 residues. V lost 2 bases, J lost 5 bases, and 13 bases stayed unmatched. CDR1 is MNHEY, CDR2 SVGEGT, per germline. In nucleotides, the CDR3 is TGTGCCAGCAGTTACCCCTTTCCGGGGGGTCGTGAAGATACGCAGTATTTT. This codes for CASSYPFPGGREDTQYF.

This clonotype was detected many times. This chain uses TRBV7-2 with TRBJ2-5, with 9 nucleotides matching TRBD2. The length of the CDR3 is 16 residues. Germline loops: CDR1 SGHTA, CDR2 FQGNSA. V dropped 0 bases and J dropped 5; count of bases not matched to a gene: 7. The CDR3 bases are TGTGCCAGCAGCTTAGCCCCTAGCGGGGTGGGGGAGACCCAGTACTTC. It yields the protein CASSLAPSGVGETQYF.

This chain uses TRBV5-5 with TRBJ1-4; tentative D call: TRBD1 (6 bases). The CDR3 runs 16 residues. Trimming took 3 bases from V and 3 from J, leaving 15 bases between them. CDR1 and CDR2 from the germline V gene are SGHKS and YYEKEE (reference sequence). The CDR3 loop reads CASSSWTERSNEKLFF. For the CDR3, the DNA is TGTGCCAGCAGCTCCTGGACAGAGCGGTCTAATGAAAAACTGTTTTTT.

This clonotype was picked up a small number of times. The chain is built from TRBV18 and TRBJ2-5, with D possibly being TRBD1 (5 bases). Trimming took off 3 bases at V and 2 bases at J, with 16 bases between the two ends. Germline-derived CDR1 and CDR2 are KGHSH and LQKENI. The CDR3 extends over 16 amino acids. CDR3 bases: TGTGCCAGCTCACCCCGGCCTAGGGGTCGGCAAGAGACCCAGTACTTC. Translated: CASSPRPRGRQETQYF.

This clonotype was found a few times. The chain joins TRBV9 to TRBJ1-5, with D unclear. The CDR3 loop spans 13 amino acids. Germline loops: CDR1 SGDLS, CDR2 YYNGEE. V lost 0 bases and J 4 bases, leaving 5 bases between the germline ends. The CDR3 coding sequence is TGTGCCAGCAGCGTAGAGGCTAATCAGCCCCAGCATTTT. It encodes CASSVEANQPQHF. The variable domain in full, with the rest retrieved from reference TRBV9 and TRBJ1-5, is DSGVTQTPKHLITATGQRVTLRCSPRSGDLSVYWYQQSLDQGLQFLIQYYNGEERAKGNILERFSAQQFPDLHSELNLSSLELGDSALYFCASSVEANQPQHFGDGTRLSIL.

This clonotype has just a few counts. This chain joins TRBV5-1 and TRBJ2-5, with no clear D. The CDR3 consists of 14 residues. CDR1 SGHRS and CDR2 YFSETQ come from the germline V gene. The V gene lost 2 bases and the J gene lost 1 base, with 9 bases spanning the gap. CDR3 sequence reads: CASSFSGSQETQYF. DNA for the CDR3: TGCGCCAGCAGCTTTTCAGGTAGCCAAGAGACCCAGTACTTC.

This clonotype was counted many times. The rearrangement uses TRBV27 and TRBJ2-7; a weak D match, TRBD1 (6 bases). The ends were cut back, 5 bases at V and 1 base at J, with 15 bases in the middle. CDR3 size: 15 residues. Germline-derived CDR1 and CDR2 are MNHEY and SMNVEV (reference sequence). CDR3 sequence reads: CASSLRGGRSYEQYV. The CDR3 DNA is TGTGCCAGCAGTCTCAGGGGCGGCCGATCCTACGAGCAGTACGTC.